These T cell receptor beta chains were read from a single sample in a study of blood T cell repertoires in COVID-19. Libraries were prepared by immunoSEQ multiplex PCR; TCRdb keeps only in-frame clonotypes and omits some of them. The sample carries roughly 41,000 clones, 90% recorded once. The source material was peripheral blood. These receptor sequences come from a man aged 60-69 years with active or convalescent COVID-19. CDR3s include the opening cysteine and the closing phenylalanine or tryptophan. Fields, in order: D gene, J gene, clone size, V gene, CDR3 protein, CDR3 DNA. D genes are given only for firm matches. Clone size is shown for a subset of rows, as once, few, many or a class of expanded clone.

-,TRBJ2-1,once,TRBV7-2,CASSLEYRIANEQFF,TGTGCCAGCAGCTTAGAATACAGGATTGCAAATGAGCAGTTCTTC
-,TRBJ1-4,-,TRBV7-2,CASSGGGYNEKLFF,TGTGCCAGCAGTGGGGGCGGTTATAATGAAAAACTGTTTTTT
TRBD2,TRBJ2-7,-,TRBV19,CASRPSSGLAGSKSYEQYF,TGTGCCAGTAGGCCATCGTCCGGGCTAGCGGGAAGTAAATCCTACGAGCAGTACTTC
-,TRBJ1-1,-,TRBV6-1,CASTERGTAEAFF,TGTGCCAGCACTGAACGGGGAACGGCTGAAGCTTTCTTT
TRBD1,TRBJ2-1,-,TRBV9,CASSIGQGTYNEQFF,TGTGCCAGCAGCATCGGACAGGGCACCTACAATGAGCAGTTCTTC
-,TRBJ2-7,-,TRBV29-1,CSVAGGGGEQYF,TGCAGCGTCGCCGGTGGGGGCGGGGAGCAGTACTTC
-,TRBJ2-3,few,TRBV21-1,CASSKRSTSGYGTDTQYF,TGTGCCAGCAGCAAAAGGTCGACTAGCGGTTATGGGACAGATACGCAGTATTTT
-,TRBJ2-7,-,TRBV11-1,CASSSVPNRDPYEQYF,TGTGCCAGCAGCTCCGTACCTAACAGGGACCCCTACGAGCAGTACTTC
-,TRBJ1-5,-,TRBV10-1,CASIQHRGQFCDQPQHF,TGCGCCAGCATCCAACACCGTGGACAGTTTTGCGATCAGCCCCAGCATTTT
-,TRBJ1-1,-,TRBV5-6,CASSLVYATGNTEAFF,TGTGCCAGCAGCTTGGTTTATGCTACAGGGAACACTGAAGCTTTCTTT
-,TRBJ2-3,-,TRBV2,CASNSYTDTQYF,TGTGCCAGCAACAGCTACACAGATACGCAGTATTTT
TRBD1,TRBJ2-2,-,TRBV18,CASSPLRTGGLTGELFF,TGTGCCAGCTCACCACTGAGGACAGGGGGACTCACCGGGGAGCTGTTTTTT
-,TRBJ1-6,-,TRBV7-2,CASSPQGNSPLHF,TGTGCCAGCAGCCCACAGGGAAATTCACCCCTCCACTTT
TRBD2,TRBJ2-7,-,TRBV4-1,CASSRGLAGSSSYEQYF,TGCGCCAGCAGCCGCGGACTAGCGGGATCAAGCTCCTACGAGCAGTACTTC
TRBD2,TRBJ2-1,-,TRBV29-1,CSVGWSSGRAYEQFF,TGCAGCGTTGGTTGGTCTAGCGGGAGGGCCTATGAGCAGTTCTTC
TRBD1,TRBJ2-1,-,TRBV5-4,CASRMDRGSVNEQFF,TGTGCCAGCAGAATGGACAGGGGGTCGGTCAATGAGCAGTTCTTC
TRBD2,TRBJ2-3,-,TRBV7-2,CASSSHKLAGGADTQYF,TGTGCCAGCAGCTCACACAAACTAGCGGGAGGGGCAGATACGCAGTATTTT
TRBD1,TRBJ2-3,-,TRBV6-5,CASSTGEFGDTQYF,TGTGCCAGCTCGACAGGGGAATTTGGAGATACGCAGTATTTT
-,TRBJ2-3,-,TRBV6-5,CASRKPGTDTQYF,TGTGCCAGCAGAAAGCCGGGCACAGATACGCAGTATTTT
-,TRBJ1-1,few,TRBV5-1,CASRSENTEAFF,TGCGCCAGCAGGAGCGAGAACACTGAAGCTTTCTTT
-,TRBJ2-2,-,TRBV30,CAWGSDSTVNTGELFF,TGTGCCTGGGGTTCAGATTCCACCGTGAACACCGGGGAGCTGTTTTTT